The entry that follows covers one T cell receptor (beta chain) sequence. No antigen is known for it. No base qualities exist here, and no much larger clone lies one base off it. Other DNA sequences in this sample translate to the same CDR3. Collaborating institutions collected whole blood in K2EDTA tubes following their own protocols. For TCRbeta analysis, collaborators shipped samples as frozen whole blood, isolated PBMCs, or DNA extracted from either of those sample types. Relative to germline, V is 2 bases shorter and J is 5 bases shorter, with 8 bases between their ends. The CDR3 measures 13 amino acids from cysteine to phenylalanine. Left in the record is the CDR3 DNA by itself, 39 bases read in frame from the first base. The germline V gene supplies CDR1 KGHDR and CDR2 SFDVKD. TCRbeta CDR3 regions were amplified from genomic DNA by means of the immunoSEQ Assay, a bias-controlled multiplex PCR. For the original study's pipeline: The number of nucleated cells in each sample was estimated from the amplification of reference gene primers within the assay. To quantify the absolute abundance of each unique TCRbeta CDR3 rearrangement, sequence reads were collapsed and filtered. For each sample, productive Simpson clonality was calculated as the square root of Simpson's diversity index over productive rearrangements. The clones in this table, taken by TCRdb from immuneACCESS, are in-frame only. Not every clone is retained; where verified, under half of the shortfall comes from an unresolved V gene, and the cause of the rest is unknown. V, J and clone size are those of that table, while D and trimming were read from the DNA. The sample includes about 100,000 clones, with approximately 80% observed a single time. Clones ranked in the top ten supply over 10% of the sample.

This record comes from a study of blood T cell repertoires in COVID-19 (dated by TCRdb to the early 2020s). About the full investigation: Samples covering the acute and convalescent phases of COVID-19 were provided by collaborators in the United States, Italy and Spain. The material from the prospective study consisted of cDNA or gDNA derived from T cells, B-cell-depleted T cells, or PBMCs. Subjects who had been exposed to COVID-19, were actively infected with it, or had recovered from it provided the deeply sampled blood TCRbeta repertoires that made up the dataset. The repertoires were made available in a free public database intended to serve as a resource for research on the immune response to SARS-CoV-2. The samples were drawn from the first 160 participants of the ongoing ImmuneRACE study and from some 1,300 subjects provided by 6 global collaborators. Nearly every sample came with metadata listing a de-identified subject ID, COVID-19 status, age in years and sex. Where available, HLA class I and class II types were obtained from metadata supplied by the sample provider rather than from assay-based typing.

The research as a whole found: The amount of clinical and demographic metadata varied by source and participant and was provided uncurated.

The sequence is built from TRBV24-1 and TRBJ1-1; too little of a D gene remains to name it. What was sequenced was peripheral blood. The receptor comes from a woman in her 70s with acute or convalescent COVID-19. The sequenced DNA is TGTGCCACCAGTGATTGGACGGGGACTGAAGCTTTCTTT. Its translation is CATSDWTGTEAFF.